A selection of T cell receptor beta chains follows, all from one sample in a study of cytomegalovirus exposure and HLA in healthy donors. The data were produced by immunoSEQ multiplex PCR, yet TCRdb's version contains in-frame clones alone and is incomplete. Found here are some 96,000 clones, around four fifths of them singletons; the top ten hold 2% to 2.5%. Sequenced: PBMCs. These receptor sequences come from a man between 35 and 55 years old in good health and CMV-seronegative. Both conserved end residues are part of each CDR3. A D gene is named only where the DNA matches it firmly. The size field is filled for only some rows; it gives once, few, many or a size class.

cdr3_aa cdr3_nt clone_size j_call d_call v_call
CASSLERLDEKLFF TGTGCCAGCAGCTTAGAACGGTTAGATGAAAAACTGTTTTTT . TRBJ1-4 . TRBV7-9
CASSLGTGSGNTIYF TGCGCCAGCAGCTTGGGGACAGGGTCTGGAAACACCATATATTTT once TRBJ1-3 TRBD1 TRBV5-1
CASSSNFLRRDLPLHF TGTGCCAGCAGTTCCAACTTCCTTCGCAGGGATCTACCCCTCCACTTT . TRBJ1-6 . TRBV6-5
CASSLSEGGKEKLFF TGTGCCAGCAGTCTAAGTGAGGGGGGGAAGGAAAAACTGTTTTTT . TRBJ1-4 . TRBV2
CASTLYPEINTGELFF TGTGCCAGTACCCTCTACCCCGAGATAAACACCGGGGAGCTGTTTTTT . TRBJ2-2 . TRBV19
CATSRDRGYYEQYF TGTGCCACCTCGCGGGACAGGGGATACTACGAGCAGTACTTC . TRBJ2-7 TRBD1 TRBV6-5
CAWSDGSNWETQYF TGTGCCTGGAGTGACGGGTCTAACTGGGAGACCCAGTACTTC few TRBJ2-5 . TRBV30
CASGQGFTVYEQYF TGTGCCAGCGGACAGGGCTTCACCGTCTACGAGCAGTACTTC once TRBJ2-7 TRBD1 TRBV28
CAAGQAHYEQYF TGTGCCGCTGGGCAGGCACACTACGAGCAGTACTTC . TRBJ2-7 . TRBV6-1
CASSWQGGDTQYF TGTGCCAGCAGCTGGCAGGGGGGAGATACGCAGTATTTT . TRBJ2-3 . TRBV7-2
CASSWDRGNYNEQFF TGTGCCAGCAGTTGGGACAGGGGGAATTACAATGAGCAGTTCTTC . TRBJ2-1 TRBD1 TRBV6-1
CASISSVGGVREQYF TGTGCCAGCATTTCGAGCGTCGGGGGGGTGCGCGAGCAGTACTTC . TRBJ2-7 TRBD2 TRBV6-5
CASSLGGGAGKYF TGTGCCAGCAGCTTAGGTGGAGGGGCAGGGAAGTACTTC . TRBJ2-5 . TRBV7-9